These T cell receptor beta chains were read from a single sample in a study of cytomegalovirus exposure and HLA in healthy donors. Some clones are missing from TCRdb's copy, which holds only in-frame ones; the method was immunoSEQ multiplex PCR. Of around 210,000 clones listed, roughly 73% were seen once; the top ten hold 0.47%. The source material was PBMCs. These receptors came from a boy aged 10-17 years in good health and CMV-seronegative. CDR3s include the opening cysteine and the closing phenylalanine or tryptophan. The D gene is left open where the match is weak.

V | D | CDR3
TRBV4-2 | TRBD1 | CASSQSTGAKNEKLFF
TRBV2 | TRBD1 | CASSEAGQGYGYTF
TRBV27 | . | CASLRSGTSYNEQFF
TRBV6-6 | TRBD1 | CASSKDRDDYEQYF
TRBV29-1 | TRBD1 | CSVGTGAGANVLTF
TRBV6-1 | . | CASSEAGIYEQYF
TRBV7-9 | . | CASSLVSNQPQHF
TRBV12-5 | TRBD1 | CASGWAVNDRVRYEQYF
TRBV4-1 | TRBD1 | CASSHPGQGPEAFF
TRBV5-1 | TRBD1 | CASSLDRGRAEAFF
TRBV7-3 | TRBD2 | CASSLTSGGTAKNIQYF
TRBV11-1 | TRBD1 | CASSSGQGVFYGYTF
TRBV6-6 | . | CASSYTGEPGGEQFF
TRBV13 | TRBD1 | CASSLGQGVSSNYGYTF
TRBV6-1 | . | CASSEGRLNTEAFF
TRBV10-1 | TRBD1 | CASGQGGAGSTEAFF
TRBV9 | TRBD2 | CASTSTGWEGDTQYF
TRBV29-1 | TRBD2 | CSVSGGFFGNNEQFF
TRBV6-6 | TRBD1 | CASSYSTGPQPQHF
TRBV27 | TRBD1 | CASTRRPGTANTEAFF